The sequence of this T cell receptor (beta chain) was determined in a study of shared clonotypes between healthy human individuals. Study as a whole: CD4 naive cells filled three plates per donor, CD4 memory three, CD8 naive two and CD8 memory one.

Study-wide findings and caveats: Rarefaction gave evidence that sorted-subset sequencing remained incomplete despite large depth. Shared clonotypes across all four donors exceeded non-shared ones in generation probability.

This clone occurred once. The antigen remains undetermined. Deep-level settings were used for running the assay. Produced via immunoSEQ multiplex PCR; TCRdb's table is partial and in-frame only. The repertoire holds some 1.5 million clones, with roughly 97% as singletons. Material: naive CD4+ T cells sorted from blood. Subset defined: CD45RA+ positively selected. The receptor's source is a man aged 25 to 40 in good health.

The CDR3 spells CASSFYVGVRSYEQYF. The CDR3 region has the DNA TGTGCCAGCAGTTTCTATGTGGGTGTCAGGTCGTACGAGCAGTACTTC. The chain joins TRBV28 to TRBJ2-7; D is unresolved. V was cut by 3 bases and J by 4 bases, with 19 bases left in between. The CDR3 extends over 16 amino acids. Germline lookup yields CDR1 MDHEN and CDR2 SYDVKM.